This T cell receptor beta chain was recorded in a study of CXCR3-negative and CXCR3-positive naive CD8 T cells. Study context: Summed over all libraries, TRB reads came to 110 million to 150 million, with about 1.5 +/- 0.3 million per library. Study-level results: Freshly isolated PBMCs were used in most assays, given partial CXCR3 loss after freezing. For CXCR3-positive naive cells, TRB CDR3s were more hydrophobic than those of CXCR3-negative naive cells.

Naive CD8+ T lymphocytes were specified as CD45RO-CCR7+CD27+CD95-. The libraries of TRB cDNA were prepared using 5' RACE with UMI labels. TCRdb reprocessed the 5' RACE reads and stores each CDR3 protein as one record, lacking DNA. This repertoire includes 150,000 or so distinct CDR3 sequences. The CDR3 spans 12 residues. The germline gives CDR1 SQVTM, CDR2 ANQGSEA. Points on this clonotype: Its antigen is undetermined.

The V call is TRBV29-1, the J call TRBJ2-1. Sequenced sample: naive CXCR3+ CD8+ T cells from blood. Subset meaning: CD45RO-CCR7+CD27+CD95- naive CD8+ T cells expressing CXCR3 (TNR3+). This sequence originates from a human donor in good health. Some clones in this sample may be carry-over from other donors' samples. CDR3 sequence reads: CSVWSEYNEQFF.